This is a list of T cell receptor beta chains from one sample in a study of OX40 agonist ivuxolimab in advanced cancers. This table comes from immunoSEQ multiplex PCR, and its TCRdb copy is limited to in-frame clones, with some not included. The profile covers about 61,000 clones, with roughly 86% appearing a single time and about 1.2% taken by the ten largest. The sample in question was CD4+ or CD8+ T cells sorted from blood, obtained in a trial of the OX40 agonist ivuxolimab. These receptors all come from an adult with an advanced solid tumor such as melanoma, head and neck, liver or kidney cancer. The CDR3 runs from the conserved cysteine through the conserved F or W. A D gene is named only where the DNA matches it firmly. Size tells how often a clone was seen (once, few, many) or the class of an expanded clone, and some rows leave it out.

TRBV5-4	.	few	TRBJ2-5	CASSLEAGLETQYF	TGTGCCAGCAGCTTGGAGGCAGGGTTAGAGACCCAGTACTTC
TRBV2	.	.	TRBJ2-5	CASIRSTGETQYF	TGTGCCAGCATCCGAAGTACAGGGGAGACCCAGTACTTC
TRBV18	TRBD2	.	TRBJ2-3	CASSPRLQPRLAGPTDTQYF	TGTGCCAGCTCACCACGGCTCCAACCAAGACTAGCGGGCCCCACAGATACGCAGTATTTT
TRBV19	TRBD1	.	TRBJ1-1	CASSTRTGGTEAFF	TGTGCCAGTAGCACTCGGACAGGGGGGACTGAAGCTTTCTTT
TRBV27	TRBD1	few	TRBJ1-2	CASSLEGARVSGYTF	TGTGCCAGCTCCCTTGAGGGGGCGAGGGTGAGTGGCTACACCTTC
TRBV2	.	.	TRBJ1-1	CASRGQMNTEAFF	TGTGCCAGCAGGGGACAAATGAACACTGAAGCTTTCTTT
TRBV2	.	.	TRBJ1-6	CASTRQSNSPLHF	TGTGCCAGCACACGTCAGTCTAATTCACCCCTCCACTTT
TRBV7-2	TRBD1	.	TRBJ2-7	CASSSSGQGAYEQYF	TGTGCCAGCAGCTCTTCCGGACAGGGGGCTTACGAGCAGTACTTC
TRBV23-1	TRBD1	.	TRBJ2-3	CASSQKPGTGGNTDTQYF	TGCGCCAGCAGTCAAAAACCCGGGACAGGGGGTAACACAGATACGCAGTATTTT
TRBV19	.	.	TRBJ2-2	CASSMKGQGGNTGELFF	TGTGCCAGTAGTATGAAGGGGCAGGGGGGAAACACCGGGGAGCTGTTTTTT
TRBV5-4	TRBD2	.	TRBJ2-1	CASTLTSGLGNEQFF	TGTGCCAGCACCTTGACTAGCGGACTTGGGAATGAGCAGTTCTTC
TRBV29-1	.	.	TRBJ2-5	CSVGGVGETQYF	TGCAGCGTTGGGGGGGTGGGGGAGACCCAGTACTTC
TRBV6-1	.	.	TRBJ1-6	CASSGMIQTVGSPLHF	TGTGCCAGCAGTGGTATGATCCAGACCGTAGGTTCACCCCTCCACTTT
TRBV2	.	.	TRBJ2-5	CASSEVVTAANGWETQYF	TGTGCCAGCAGTGAAGTGGTGACGGCGGCCAACGGGTGGGAGACCCAGTACTTC
TRBV12-5	TRBD1	.	TRBJ1-1	CASGFSGTGNTEAFF	TGTGCTAGTGGTTTCTCCGGGACAGGGAACACTGAAGCTTTCTTT
TRBV7-6	.	.	TRBJ2-2	CASTTGSGELFF	TGTGCCAGCACTACAGGGAGCGGGGAGCTGTTTTTT
TRBV4-2	.	.	TRBJ1-2	CASSQSGQYYGYTF	TGTGCCAGCAGCCAATCGGGCCAGTACTATGGCTACACCTTC
TRBV28	.	.	TRBJ1-1	CASSFQGRTEAFF	TGTGCCAGCAGTTTCCAGGGACGTACTGAAGCTTTCTTT
TRBV4-2	.	.	TRBJ2-7	CASSQTKSGEQYF	TGTGCCAGCAGCCAAACCAAATCGGGAGAGCAGTACTTC
TRBV5-1	TRBD2	.	TRBJ2-3	CASSLPSGGADTQYF	TGCGCCAGCAGCTTGCCTAGCGGGGGTGCAGATACGCAGTATTTT
TRBV6-5	TRBD1	few	TRBJ2-5	CASSRDRGETQYF	TGTGCCAGCAGCAGAGACAGGGGGGAGACCCAGTACTTC
TRBV2	.	.	TRBJ1-5	CASNWGGTSNQPQHF	TGTGCCAGCAACTGGGGAGGGACTAGCAATCAGCCCCAGCATTTT
TRBV13	.	once	TRBJ2-7	CASSLDPTLSYEQYF	TGTGCCAGCAGCTTAGATCCGACACTTTCCTACGAGCAGTACTTC
TRBV27	TRBD1	.	TRBJ2-7	CASSPRQGSYEQYF	TGTGCCAGCAGTCCGCGACAGGGTTCCTACGAGCAGTACTTC
TRBV7-7	.	.	TRBJ2-1	CASSPRASGGLYNEQFF	TGTGCTAGCAGCCCCCGGGCTTCCGGGGGGCTCTACAATGAGCAGTTCTTC
TRBV18	TRBD1	.	TRBJ1-5	CASSLGQGGQPQHF	TGTGCCAGCTCACTCGGACAGGGCGGGCAGCCCCAGCATTTT
TRBV2	.	.	TRBJ2-1	CASTYRLLSYNEQFF	TGTGCCAGCACCTACAGGCTCCTTTCCTACAATGAGCAGTTCTTC
TRBV6-1	.	.	TRBJ1-1	CASTRLIGNTEAFF	TGTGCCAGCACCCGATTGATCGGGAACACTGAAGCTTTCTTT
TRBV11-2	.	.	TRBJ1-1	CASSLAGAGTEAFF	TGTGCCAGCAGCTTGGCAGGGGCTGGCACTGAAGCTTTCTTT
TRBV5-4	TRBD1	.	TRBJ2-1	CASSLGANRGPYNEQFF	TGTGCCAGCAGCTTGGGGGCTAACAGGGGTCCCTACAATGAGCAGTTCTTC
TRBV7-9	.	few	TRBJ1-5	CASSLTADQPQHF	TGTGCCAGCAGCTTGACAGCTGATCAGCCCCAGCATTTT